This T cell receptor (beta chain) was identified in a study of metastatic and nonmetastatic thyroid tumors. Study overall: Malignant and benign thyroid patients had repertoires compared in peripheral blood and tumor or nodule tissue. Study findings and constraints: A significant increase in TCR beta diversity was reportedly seen in malignant thyroid tumors relative to benign nodules, in blood and tumor.

Trimming took 4 bases from V and 4 from J; bases not matched to a gene: 7. The CDR3 is made up of 16 amino acids. Per germline, CDR1 SGHNT and CDR2 YYREEE (reference sequence). Patients were all untreated before their thyroid surgery. In the original workflow: Using the CDR3 differences seen across clinicopathological groups, the authors built a distant-metastasis classifier for papillary thyroid cancer, which was meant to discriminate distant-metastatic patients. TCRdb reassembled clones from the PCR reads with MiXCR. These V and J calls rely on TCRdb rather than the paper's analysis. The table lists 25,000 to 30,000 clones, approximately 3.7% of them singletons. At least ten counts were recorded for this clone. Its antigen remains unidentified.

Sequencing was carried out using blood. This sequence was found in a male donor with papillary thyroid cancer or a benign thyroid nodule (not recorded which). Some clones in this sample may be carry-over from other donors' samples. The rearrangement joins TRBV5-4 to TRBJ2-1; 11 bases match TRBD1. CDR3 bases: TGTGCCAGCAGCCCCGGGGGACAGGGGGGATACAATGAGCAGTTCTTC. The encoded protein is CASSPGGQGGYNEQFF.